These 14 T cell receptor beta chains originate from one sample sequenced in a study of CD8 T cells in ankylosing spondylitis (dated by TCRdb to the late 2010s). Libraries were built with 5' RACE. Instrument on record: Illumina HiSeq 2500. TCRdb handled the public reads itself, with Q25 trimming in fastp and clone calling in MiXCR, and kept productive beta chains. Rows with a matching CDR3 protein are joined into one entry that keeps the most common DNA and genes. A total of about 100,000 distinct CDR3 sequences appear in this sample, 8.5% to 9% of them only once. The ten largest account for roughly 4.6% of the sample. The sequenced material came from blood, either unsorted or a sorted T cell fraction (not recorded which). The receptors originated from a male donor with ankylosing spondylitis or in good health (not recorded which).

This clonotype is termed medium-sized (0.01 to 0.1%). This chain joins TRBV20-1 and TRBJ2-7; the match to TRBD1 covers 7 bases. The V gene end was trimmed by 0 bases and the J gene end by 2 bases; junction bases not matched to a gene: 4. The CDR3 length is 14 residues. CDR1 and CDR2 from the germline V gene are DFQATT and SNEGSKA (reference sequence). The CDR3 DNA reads TGCAGTGCTAGAGATCAGGGGGTAACCTACGAGCAGTACTTC. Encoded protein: CSARDQGVTYEQYF.

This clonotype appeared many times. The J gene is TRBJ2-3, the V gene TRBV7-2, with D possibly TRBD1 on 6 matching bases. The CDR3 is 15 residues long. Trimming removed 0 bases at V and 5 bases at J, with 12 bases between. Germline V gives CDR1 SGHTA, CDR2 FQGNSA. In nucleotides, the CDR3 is TGTGCCAGCAGCTTAGCACTCCAGGGGATAGATACGCAGTATTTT. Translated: CASSLALQGIDTQYF.

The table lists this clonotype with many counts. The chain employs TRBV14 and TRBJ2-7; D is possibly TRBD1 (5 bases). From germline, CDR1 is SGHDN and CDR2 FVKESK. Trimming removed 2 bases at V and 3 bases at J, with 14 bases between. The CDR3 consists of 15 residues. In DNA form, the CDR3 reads TGTGCCAGCAGCCAATACTTTGGCGGACACTACGAGCAGTACTTC. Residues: CASSQYFGGHYEQYF.

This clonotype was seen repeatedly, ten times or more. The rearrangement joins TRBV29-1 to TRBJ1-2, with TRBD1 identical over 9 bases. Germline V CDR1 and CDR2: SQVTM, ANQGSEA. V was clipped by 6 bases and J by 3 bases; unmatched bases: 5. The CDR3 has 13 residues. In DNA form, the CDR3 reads TGCAGCGTCACGGACAGGGGCGACTATGGCTACACCTTC. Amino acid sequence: CSVTDRGDYGYTF.

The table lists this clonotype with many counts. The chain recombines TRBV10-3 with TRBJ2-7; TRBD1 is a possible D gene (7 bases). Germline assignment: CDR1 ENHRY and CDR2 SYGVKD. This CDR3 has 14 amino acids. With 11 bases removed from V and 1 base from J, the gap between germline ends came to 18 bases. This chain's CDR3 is CAAGGGGSSYEQYF. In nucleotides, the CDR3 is TGTGCCGCCGGAGGAGGGGGCTCGTCCTACGAGCAGTACTTC.

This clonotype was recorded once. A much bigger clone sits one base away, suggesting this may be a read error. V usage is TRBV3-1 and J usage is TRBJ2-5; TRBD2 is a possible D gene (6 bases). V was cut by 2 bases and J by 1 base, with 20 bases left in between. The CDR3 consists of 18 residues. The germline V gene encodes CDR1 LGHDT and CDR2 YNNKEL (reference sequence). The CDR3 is CASSQNRLVGGSQETQYF. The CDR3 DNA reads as TGTGCCAGCAGCCAAAATAGACTAGTGGGGGGAAGCCAAGAGACCCAGTACTTC.

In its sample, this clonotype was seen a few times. The CDR3 here is CASSQERGRRTDTQYF. The CDR3 DNA reads TGTGCCAGCAGCCAAGAGAGGGGCAGACGCACAGATACGCAGTATTTT. The rearrangement links TRBV3-1 to TRBJ2-3; D might be TRBD1 or TRBD2, each matching 5 bases. Trimming took off 0 bases at V and 1 base at J, with 11 bases between the two ends. This CDR3 has 16 residues. The germline V gene has CDR1 LGHDT and CDR2 YNNKEL (reference sequence).

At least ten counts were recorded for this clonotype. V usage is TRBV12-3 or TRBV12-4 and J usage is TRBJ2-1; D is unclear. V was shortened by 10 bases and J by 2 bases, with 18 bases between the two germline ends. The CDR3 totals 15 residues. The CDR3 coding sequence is TGTGCCATCTCACCCGGGTCCTTGGCCTACAATGAGCAGTTCTTC. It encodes CAISPGSLAYNEQFF.

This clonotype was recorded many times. CDR3 bases: TGTGCCATCGGGTCGACGGACAGGGCGGGAGGAGTACAGTTCTTC. Protein product: CAIGSTDRAGGVQFF. The V gene is TRBV10-3, the J gene TRBJ2-1; D possibly uses TRBD1 or TRBD2 (8 bases each). Trimming took off 8 bases at V and 13 bases at J, with 27 bases between the two ends. Germline CDR1 reads ENHRY; CDR2 reads SYGVKD. The CDR3 totals 15 residues.

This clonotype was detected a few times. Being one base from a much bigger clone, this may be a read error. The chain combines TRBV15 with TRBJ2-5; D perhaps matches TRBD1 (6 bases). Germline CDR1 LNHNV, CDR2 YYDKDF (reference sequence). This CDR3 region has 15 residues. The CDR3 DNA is TGTGTCACCAGCAGAGATAGGGGGTCCCGAGAGACCCAGTACTTC. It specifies CVTSRDRGSRETQYF.

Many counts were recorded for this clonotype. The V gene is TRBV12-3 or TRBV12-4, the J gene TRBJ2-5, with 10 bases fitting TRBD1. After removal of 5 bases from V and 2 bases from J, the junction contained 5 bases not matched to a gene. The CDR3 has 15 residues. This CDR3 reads CASSIGTGDQETQYF. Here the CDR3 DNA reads TGTGCCAGCAGTATCGGGACAGGGGATCAAGAGACCCAGTACTTC.

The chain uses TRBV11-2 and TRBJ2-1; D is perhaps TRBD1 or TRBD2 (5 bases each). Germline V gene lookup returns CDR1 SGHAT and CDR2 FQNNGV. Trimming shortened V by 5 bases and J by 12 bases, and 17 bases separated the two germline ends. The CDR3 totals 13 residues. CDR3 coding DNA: TGTGCCAGCAGCCCGGAAGGGTGGGGGACGCAGTTCTTC. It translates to CASSPEGWGTQFF.

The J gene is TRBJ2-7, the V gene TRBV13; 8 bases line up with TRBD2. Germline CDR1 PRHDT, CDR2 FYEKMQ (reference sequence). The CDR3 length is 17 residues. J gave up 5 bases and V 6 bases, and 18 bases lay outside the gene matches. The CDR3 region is CASRRRGGGVPLDEQYF. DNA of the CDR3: TGTGCCAGCAGGCGCCGGGGGGGGGGCGTCCCTCTAGACGAGCAGTACTTC.

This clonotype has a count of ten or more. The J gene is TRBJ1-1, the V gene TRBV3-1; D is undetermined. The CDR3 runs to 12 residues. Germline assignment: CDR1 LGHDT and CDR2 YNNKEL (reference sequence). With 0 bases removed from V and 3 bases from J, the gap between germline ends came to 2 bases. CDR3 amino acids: CASSQEDTEAFF. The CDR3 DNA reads TGTGCCAGCAGCCAAGAGGACACTGAAGCTTTCTTT.